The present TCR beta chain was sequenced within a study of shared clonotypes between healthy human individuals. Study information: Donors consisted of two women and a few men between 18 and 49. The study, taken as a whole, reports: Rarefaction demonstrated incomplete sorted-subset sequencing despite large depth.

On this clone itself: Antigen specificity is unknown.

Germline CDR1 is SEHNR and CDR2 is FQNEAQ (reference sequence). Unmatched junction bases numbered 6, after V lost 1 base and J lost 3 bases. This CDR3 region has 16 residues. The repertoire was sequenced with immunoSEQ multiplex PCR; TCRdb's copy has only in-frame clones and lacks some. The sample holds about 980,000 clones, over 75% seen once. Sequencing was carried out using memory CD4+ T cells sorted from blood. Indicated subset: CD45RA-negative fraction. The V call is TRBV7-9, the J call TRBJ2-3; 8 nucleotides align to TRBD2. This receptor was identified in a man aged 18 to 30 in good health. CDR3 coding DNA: TGTGCCAGCAGCTTAGGGAGCGGGGGTCTAACAGATACGCAGTATTTT. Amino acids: CASSLGSGGLTDTQYF.